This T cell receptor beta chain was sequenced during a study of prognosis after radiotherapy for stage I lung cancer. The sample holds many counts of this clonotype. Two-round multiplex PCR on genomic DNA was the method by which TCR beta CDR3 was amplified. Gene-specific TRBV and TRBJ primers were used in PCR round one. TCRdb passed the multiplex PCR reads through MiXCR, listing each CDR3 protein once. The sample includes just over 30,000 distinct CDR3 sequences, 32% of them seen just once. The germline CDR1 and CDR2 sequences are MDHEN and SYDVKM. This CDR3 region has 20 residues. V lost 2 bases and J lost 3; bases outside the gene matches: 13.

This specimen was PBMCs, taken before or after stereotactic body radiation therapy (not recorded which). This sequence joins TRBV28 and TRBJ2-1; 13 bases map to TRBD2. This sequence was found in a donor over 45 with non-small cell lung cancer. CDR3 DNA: TGTGCCAGCAGTTTACTTTTACTAGCGGGAGGGAAAGGGTACTACAATGAGCAGTTCTTC. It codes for CASSLLLLAGGKGYYNEQFF.